The clone carrying this T cell receptor beta chain was observed a handful of times. These data originate in a study of cytomegalovirus exposure and HLA in healthy donors. It was with 60 Vbeta and 13 Jbeta primers that the PCR ran. Per the original data handling: Unique TCR beta chains totaled some 80 million in a later count, with around 10 million of them shared. Sequenced by immunoSEQ multiplex PCR; TCRdb stores in-frame clones only, minus some. V, J and clone size are those of that table, while D and trimming were read from the DNA. Of around 190,000 clones listed, roughly four fifths were seen once; the top ten hold 1.5% to 2%. The CDR3 is made up of 18 amino acids. Trimming removed 0 bases from V and 6 bases from J; junction bases left unmatched: 8. The V gene's germline CDR1 is MGHRA and CDR2 YSYEKL.

The chain recombines TRBV4-1 with TRBJ2-3, with TRBD2 matching 14 bases. The TCR comes from a young man in good health and CMV-seronegative. Sequencing was performed on PBMCs. The CDR3 sequence is CASSQELGTSGSRDTQYF. As DNA, the CDR3 is TGCGCCAGCAGCCAAGAGCTCGGGACTAGCGGGAGTAGGGATACGCAGTATTTT.